One and the same sample provided the 19 T cell receptor beta chains below, sequenced in a study of T-cell reconstitution after alpha-beta-depleted transplantation in children (dated by TCRdb to between 2015 and 2016). The treatment or condition label, as the study defines it: allogeneic hematopoietic cell transplantation with graft depleted of TCRalphabeta T cells and CD19 B cells. The method behind the library was PCR. The instrument was an Illumina HiSeq 2500. TCR libraries were prepared with molecular barcoding, using unique molecular identifiers to normalize TCRbeta repertoire quantification. TCRdb took the public reads, trimmed them with fastp at Q25, ran MiXCR for clone calling and kept in-frame beta chains. Duplicate CDR3 protein sequences are folded into a single record with the most common DNA and genes. In all, the sample holds roughly 220,000 distinct CDR3 sequences, and about 8.4% of those were seen once. Jointly, the top ten make up about 40% of the sample.

This sample comprised PBMCs, mostly from graft donor cells, obtained 360 days after TCRalphabeta/CD19-depleted stem cell transplant. The origin of the receptors is a male patient between 2 and 9 years old who had a stem cell transplant for acute myeloid leukemia, so the T cells may come from the graft donor.

This clonotype was counted many times. The chain uses TRBV6-2 or TRBV6-3 and TRBJ2-3; TRBD2 might be the D (6 bases). Germline loops: CDR1 MNHEY, CDR2 SVGEGT. The CDR3 totals 13 residues. V lost 0 bases and J 9 bases, leaving 10 bases between the germline ends. The CDR3 DNA is TGTGCCAGCAGTTACTCGGGACTTGGGACGCAGTATTTT. It specifies CASSYSGLGTQYF.

This clonotype occurred many times. The rearrangement uses TRBV7-2 and TRBJ2-5; possibly TRBD2 for D (6 bases). The germline V gene encodes CDR1 SGHTA and CDR2 FQGNSA. The CDR3 is made up of 17 amino acids. V was trimmed by 2 bases and J by 2 bases, leaving 18 bases between them. For the CDR3, the DNA is TGTGCCAGCAGCTTAAAGGAGGGTGGCAGATCACAAGAGACCCAGTACTTC. The encoded protein is CASSLKEGGRSQETQYF.

The CDR3 DNA reads TGTGCCAGCTCACCGGTTCGGGCAGAGCATCAGCCCCAGCATTTT. Translated, it gives CASSPVRAEHQPQHF. The V call is TRBV18, the J call TRBJ1-5; D is uncertain. This CDR3 region has 15 residues. The V gene lost 3 bases and the J gene lost 5 bases, with 14 bases spanning the gap. Looked up from germline, CDR1 is KGHSH and CDR2 is LQKENI.

The chain carries TRBV6-7 and TRBJ1-5; TRBD1 is a possible D gene (5 bases). TRBV6-7 carries the ORF label, with uncertain function. The CDR3 has 17 residues. Trimming stripped 5 bases from V and 4 bases from J, with 21 bases between. The CDR3: CASSPSGRGARNQPQHF. As DNA, the CDR3 is TGTGCCAGCAGTCCGTCGGGGAGGGGTGCTCGAAATCAGCCCCAGCATTTT.

Many counts were recorded for this clonotype. This chain links TRBV24-1 with TRBJ2-2; D gene uncertain. CDR1 and CDR2 from the germline V gene are KGHDR and SFDVKD. The CDR3 consists of 12 residues. V lost 7 bases and J lost 2, with 4 bases in between. The CDR3 region has the DNA TGTGCCACCAGCCTAAACACCGGGGAGCTGTTTTTT. This translates into CATSLNTGELFF.

This clonotype was observed many times. The chain joins TRBV12-3 or TRBV12-4 to TRBJ2-1, with a possible D match to TRBD1 (7 bases). CDR3 size: 16 residues. The V gene lost 7 bases and the J gene lost 6 bases, with 22 bases spanning the gap. The CDR3 here is CASNTPPGGGPNEQFF. The CDR3 DNA sequence: TGTGCCAGCAACACACCTCCAGGAGGGGGCCCCAATGAGCAGTTCTTC.

At least ten counts were recorded for this clonotype. This chain joins TRBV12-3 or TRBV12-4 and TRBJ2-5; no clear D gene. The germline V and J ends were trimmed by 2 bases and 6 bases, with 10 bases remaining between them. This CDR3 contains 13 residues. CDR3 amino acids: CASSLSPAQTQYF. As DNA, the CDR3 is TGTGCCAGCAGTTTATCCCCTGCACAGACCCAGTACTTC.

The table lists this clonotype with many counts. The chain uses TRBV12-3 or TRBV12-4 and TRBJ1-1; TRBD1 agrees at 9 bases. The CDR3 runs 14 residues. V lost 7 bases to trimming and J lost 3 bases; unmatched junction nucleotides: 6. CDR3 residues: CASTDGTGYTEAFF. The CDR3 bases are TGTGCCAGCACCGACGGGACAGGGTACACTGAAGCTTTCTTT.

This chain connects TRBV10-3 to TRBJ2-3; D ambiguous. The CDR3 consists of 14 residues. V gave up 2 bases and J gave up 9 bases, with 15 bases separating them. Germline CDR1 ENHRY, CDR2 SYGVKD. CDR3 sequence (DNA): TGTGCCATCAGTGAGGTCGTCCAGACAAACACGCAGTATTTT. Protein sequence: CAISEVVQTNTQYF.

The chain employs TRBV7-2 and TRBJ2-3; perhaps D is TRBD1 or TRBD2 (5 bases each). The CDR3 runs 16 residues. Per the germline V gene, CDR1 is SGHTA and CDR2 is FQGNSA. V gave up 5 bases and J gave up 4 bases, with 19 bases separating them. The CDR3 nucleotides read TGTGCCAGCAGCCCGCAAGGGGCTAGCAGGGCAGATACGCAGTATTTT. Translated, it gives CASSPQGASRADTQYF.

Ten or more counts support this clonotype. The J gene is TRBJ2-5, the V gene TRBV14; the D gene is possibly TRBD2 (6 bases). With 4 bases removed from V and 5 bases from J, the gap between germline ends came to 14 bases. The CDR3 consists of 14 residues. CDR1 is SGHDN and CDR2 is FVKESK in the germline V gene. In DNA, the CDR3 is TGTGCCAGCAGCCTGCGGGGCAGGCAGGAGACCCAGTACTTC. Translated: CASSLRGRQETQYF.

This clonotype was seen a few times. This rearrangement joins TRBV25-1 to TRBJ2-1; possibly TRBD1 for D (6 bases). The germline V gene encodes CDR1 MGHDK and CDR2 SYGVNS. The length of the CDR3 is 14 residues. Trimming pared 2 bases from V and 8 bases from J, leaving 13 bases between. This CDR3 is CASSETGSGYEQFF. The CDR3 DNA is TGTGCCAGCAGTGAAACAGGGTCGGGGTATGAGCAGTTCTTC.

This clonotype was observed a handful of times. The chain's CDR3 is CSVLQGRGNTIYF. The DNA for the CDR3 is TGCAGCGTTTTACAGGGTCGTGGAAACACCATATATTTT. The gene calls are TRBV29-1 and TRBJ1-3; D may be TRBD1 (6 bases). V dropped 5 bases and J dropped 3 bases, with 11 bases sitting between them. The CDR3 consists of 13 residues. Germline CDR1 and CDR2: SQVTM and ANQGSEA.

The sample holds one count of this clonotype. The chain joins TRBV12-3 or TRBV12-4 to TRBJ2-2; 8 positions agree with TRBD2. Germline trimming cut 4 bases from V and 4 bases from J; bases unmatched to any gene: 11. The CDR3 is 17 amino acids. Here the CDR3 DNA reads TGTGCCAGCAGTTCTACTACCGGGAGGGCCAGCACCGGGGAGCTGTTTTTT. Translation gives CASSSTTGRASTGELFF.

The chain joins TRBV2 to TRBJ1-1; D is unresolved. CDR3 length equals 14 residues. V lost 6 bases to trimming and J lost 1 base, with 12 bases between them. The germline V gene has CDR1 SNHLY and CDR2 FYNNEI. In nucleotides, the CDR3 is TGTGCCAGCAGCCAGGCTGGTAGGAACACTGAAGCTTTCTTT. Protein: CASSQAGRNTEAFF. The full variable domain, with the rest looked up from reference TRBV2 and TRBJ1-1, is EPEVTQTPSHQVTQMGQEVILRCVPISNHLYFYWYRQILGQKVEFLVSFYNNEISEKSEIFDDQFSVERPDGSNFTLKIRSTKLEDSAMYFCASSQAGRNTEAFFGQGTRLTVV.

This clonotype was counted between two and nine times. The chain employs TRBV27 and TRBJ2-2; D not resolved. With 5 bases removed from V and 5 bases from J, the gap between germline ends came to 15 bases. CDR1 and CDR2 from the germline V gene are MNHEY and SMNVEV (reference sequence). The length of the CDR3 is 15 residues. The CDR3 coding sequence is TGTGCCAGCAGTACCCACAGTGAGAGGACCGGGGAGCTGTTTTTT. It specifies CASSTHSERTGELFF.

There are many counts of this clonotype. The chain combines TRBV14 with TRBJ2-5; TRBD2 matches 8 bases. The CDR3 totals 16 residues. The junction had 14 bases not matched to a gene; V was cut back by 6 bases and J by 5 bases. In germline, CDR1 is SGHDN, CDR2 FVKESK. This CDR3 reads CASSYGLAAFSETQYF. Written as DNA, the CDR3 is TGTGCCAGCAGTTACGGACTAGCAGCCTTTTCCGAGACCCAGTACTTC.

The rearrangement joins TRBV7-8 to TRBJ1-1; the D is unclear. V lost 0 bases and J 3 bases, leaving 8 bases between the germline ends. The CDR3 extends over 14 amino acids. Germline CDR1 is SGHVS and CDR2 is FQNEAQ. The CDR3, as DNA: TGTGCCAGCAGCTTAGCGATCGGCTACACTGAAGCTTTCTTT. Residues: CASSLAIGYTEAFF.

The V call is TRBV20-1, the J call TRBJ2-3; D is unclear. V lost 1 base and J lost 6, with 11 bases in between. The CDR3 extends over 13 amino acids. In germline, CDR1 is DFQATT, CDR2 SNEGSKA (reference sequence). In DNA, the CDR3 is TGCAGTGCTAGAGTCGGCAACTCGGATACGCAGTATTTT. The encoded protein is CSARVGNSDTQYF.